This T cell receptor (beta chain) was recovered during a study of blood T cell repertoires in COVID-19. About the research overall: COVID-19 samples collected from the United States, Italy and Spain covered acute and convalescent phases. Sources were T cells, B-cell-depleted T cells, or PBMCs; the material itself was cDNA or gDNA.

Original data processing: Amplification with reference gene primers provided the estimates of nucleated cell counts. Using immunoSEQ multiplex PCR, the repertoire was profiled, and TCRdb retains in-frame clones only, with some absent. That table is the source of V, J and clone size, and D and trimming were worked out from the DNA. The table lists 90,000 to 100,000 clones, roughly nine tenths of them singletons. The Seattle site enrolled patients during active infection and followed them longitudinally. Sequenced: peripheral blood. The sequence derives from a man aged 55 to 69 with COVID-19, enrolled during active disease.

This CDR3 is CASNFPRLAGPYEQYF. Written as DNA, the CDR3 is TGTGCCAGCAACTTCCCCAGACTAGCGGGACCCTACGAGCAGTACTTC. The gene calls are TRBV11-3 and TRBJ2-7; 11 nucleotides match TRBD2. The CDR3 consists of 16 residues. V shed 7 bases, J shed 2 bases, and the junction held 10 bases outside the gene matches. Germline values: CDR1 SGHNT, CDR2 YENEEA.